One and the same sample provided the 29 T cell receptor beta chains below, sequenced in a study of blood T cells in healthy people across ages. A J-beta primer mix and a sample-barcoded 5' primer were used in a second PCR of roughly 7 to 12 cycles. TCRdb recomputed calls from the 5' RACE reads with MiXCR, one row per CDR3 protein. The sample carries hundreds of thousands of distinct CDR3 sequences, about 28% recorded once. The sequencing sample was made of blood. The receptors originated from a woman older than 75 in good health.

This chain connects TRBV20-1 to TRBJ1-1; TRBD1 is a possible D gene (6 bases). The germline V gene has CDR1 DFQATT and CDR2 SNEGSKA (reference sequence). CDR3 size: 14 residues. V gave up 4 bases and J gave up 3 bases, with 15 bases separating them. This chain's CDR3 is CSATWGGGHTEAFF. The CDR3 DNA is TGCAGTGCTACTTGGGGAGGGGGGCACACTGAAGCTTTCTTT.

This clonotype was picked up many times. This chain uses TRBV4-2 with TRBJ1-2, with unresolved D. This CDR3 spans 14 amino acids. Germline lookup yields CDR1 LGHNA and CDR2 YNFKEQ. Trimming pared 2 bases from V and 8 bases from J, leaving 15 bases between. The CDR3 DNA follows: TGTGCCAGCAGCCAATTATTTGACTTCAGGGGCTACACCTTC. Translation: CASSQLFDFRGYTF.

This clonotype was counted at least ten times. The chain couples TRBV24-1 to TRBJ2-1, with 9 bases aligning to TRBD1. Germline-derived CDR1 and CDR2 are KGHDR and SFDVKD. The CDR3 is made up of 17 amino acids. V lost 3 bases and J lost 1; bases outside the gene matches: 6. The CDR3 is CATSDITGGYSYNEQFF. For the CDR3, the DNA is TGTGCCACCAGTGATATAACAGGGGGCTATTCCTACAATGAGCAGTTCTTC.

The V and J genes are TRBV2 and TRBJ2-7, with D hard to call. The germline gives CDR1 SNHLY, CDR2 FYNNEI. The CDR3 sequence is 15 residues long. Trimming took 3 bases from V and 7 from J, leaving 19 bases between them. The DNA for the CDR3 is TGTGCCAGCAGTGAGACACCCTACTCCTACAATGAGCAGTACTTC. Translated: CASSETPYSYNEQYF.

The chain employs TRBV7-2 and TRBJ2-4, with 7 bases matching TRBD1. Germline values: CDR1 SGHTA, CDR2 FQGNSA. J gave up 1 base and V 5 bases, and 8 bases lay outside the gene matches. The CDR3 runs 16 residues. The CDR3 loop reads CTSSADRRGAKNIQYF. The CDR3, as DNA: TGTACCAGCAGCGCGGACAGGCGAGGGGCCAAAAACATTCAGTACTTC.

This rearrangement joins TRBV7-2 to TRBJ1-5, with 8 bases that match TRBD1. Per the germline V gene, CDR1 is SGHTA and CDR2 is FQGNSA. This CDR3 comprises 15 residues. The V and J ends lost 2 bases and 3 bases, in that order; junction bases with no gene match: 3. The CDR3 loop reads CASSLQGADNQPQHF. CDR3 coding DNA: TGTGCCAGCAGCTTACAGGGGGCGGACAATCAGCCCCAGCATTTT. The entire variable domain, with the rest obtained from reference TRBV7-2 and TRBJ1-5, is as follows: GAGVSQSPSNKVTEKGKDVELRCDPISGHTALYWYRQSLGQGLEFLIYFQGNSAPDKSGLPSDRFSAERTGGSVSTLTIQRTQQEDSAVYLCASSLQGADNQPQHFGDGTRLSIL.

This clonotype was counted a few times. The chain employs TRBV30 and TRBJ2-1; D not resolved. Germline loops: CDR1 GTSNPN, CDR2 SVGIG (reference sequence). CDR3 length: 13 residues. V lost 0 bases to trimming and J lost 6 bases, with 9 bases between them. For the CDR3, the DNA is TGTGCCTGGAGTGTGCGCCGGAGCAATGAGCAGTTCTTC. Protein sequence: CAWSVRRSNEQFF.

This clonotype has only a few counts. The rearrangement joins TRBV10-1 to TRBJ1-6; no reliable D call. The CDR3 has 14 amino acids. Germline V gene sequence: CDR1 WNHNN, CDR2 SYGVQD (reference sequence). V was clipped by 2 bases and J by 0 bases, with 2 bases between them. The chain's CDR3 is CASSEGSYNSPLHF. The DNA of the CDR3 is TGCGCCAGCAGTGAGGGCTCCTATAATTCACCCCTCCACTTT.

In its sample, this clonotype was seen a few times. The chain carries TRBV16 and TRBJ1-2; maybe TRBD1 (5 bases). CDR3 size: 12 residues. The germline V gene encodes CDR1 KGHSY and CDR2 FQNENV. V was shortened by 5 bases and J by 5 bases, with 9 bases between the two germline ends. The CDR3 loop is CASSTDSYGYTF. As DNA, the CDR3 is TGTGCCAGCAGCACCGACAGTTATGGCTACACCTTC. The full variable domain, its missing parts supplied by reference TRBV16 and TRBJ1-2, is GEEVAQTPKHLVRGEGQKAKLYCAPIKGHSYVFWYQQVLKNEFKFLISFQNENVFDETGMPKERFSAKCLPNSPCSLEIQATKLEDSAVYFCASSTDSYGYTFGSGTRLTVV.

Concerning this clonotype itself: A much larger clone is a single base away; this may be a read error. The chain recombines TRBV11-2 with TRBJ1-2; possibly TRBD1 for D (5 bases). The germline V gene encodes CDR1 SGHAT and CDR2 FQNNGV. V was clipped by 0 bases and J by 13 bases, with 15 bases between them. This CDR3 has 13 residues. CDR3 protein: CASSLDKAGQFTF. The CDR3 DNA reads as TGTGCCAGCAGCTTAGATAAGGCAGGGCAATTCACCTTC.

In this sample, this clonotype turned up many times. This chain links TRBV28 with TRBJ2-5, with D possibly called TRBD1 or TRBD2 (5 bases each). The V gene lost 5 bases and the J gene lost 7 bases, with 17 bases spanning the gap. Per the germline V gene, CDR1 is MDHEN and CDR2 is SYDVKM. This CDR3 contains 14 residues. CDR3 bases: TGTGCCAGCAGTCAGGGACCCGTTGAGGGGACCCAGTACTTC. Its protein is CASSQGPVEGTQYF.

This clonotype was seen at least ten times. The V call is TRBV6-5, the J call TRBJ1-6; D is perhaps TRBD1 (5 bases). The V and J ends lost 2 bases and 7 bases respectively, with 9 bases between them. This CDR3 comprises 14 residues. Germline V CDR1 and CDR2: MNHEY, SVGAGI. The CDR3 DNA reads TGTGCCAGCAGTTACGAGGGGCCGAATTCACCCCTCCACTTT. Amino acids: CASSYEGPNSPLHF.

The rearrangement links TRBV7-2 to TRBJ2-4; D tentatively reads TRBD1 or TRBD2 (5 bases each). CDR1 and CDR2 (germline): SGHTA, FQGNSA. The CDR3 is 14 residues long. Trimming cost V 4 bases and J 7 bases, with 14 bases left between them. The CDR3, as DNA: TGTGCCAGCAGCTGGGGACCGAGCGCGAACATTCAGTACTTC. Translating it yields CASSWGPSANIQYF. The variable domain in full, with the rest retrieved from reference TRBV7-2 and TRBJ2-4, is GAGVSQSPSNKVTEKGKDVELRCDPISGHTALYWYRQSLGQGLEFLIYFQGNSAPDKSGLPSDRFSAERTGGSVSTLTIQRTQQEDSAVYLCASSWGPSANIQYFGAGTRLSVL.

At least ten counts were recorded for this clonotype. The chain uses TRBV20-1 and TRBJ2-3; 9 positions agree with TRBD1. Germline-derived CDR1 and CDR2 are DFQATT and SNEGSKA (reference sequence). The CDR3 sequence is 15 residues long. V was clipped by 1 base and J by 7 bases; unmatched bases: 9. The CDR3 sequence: CSARVSGQGLNTQYF. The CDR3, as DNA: TGCAGTGCTAGAGTCTCGGGACAGGGACTTAATACGCAGTATTTT.

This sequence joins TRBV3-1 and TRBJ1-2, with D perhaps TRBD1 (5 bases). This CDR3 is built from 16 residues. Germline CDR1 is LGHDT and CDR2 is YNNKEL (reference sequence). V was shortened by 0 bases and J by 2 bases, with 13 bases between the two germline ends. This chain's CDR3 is CASSQDGGRSNYGYTF. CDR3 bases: TGTGCCAGCAGCCAAGATGGGGGGAGATCCAACTATGGCTACACCTTC.

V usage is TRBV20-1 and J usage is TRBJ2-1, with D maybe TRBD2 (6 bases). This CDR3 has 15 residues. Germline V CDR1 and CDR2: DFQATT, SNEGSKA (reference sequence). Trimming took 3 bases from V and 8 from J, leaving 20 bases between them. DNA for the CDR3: TGCAGTGCTAGTCCTGGACTAACGGGATCAGATGAGCAGTTCTTC. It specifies CSASPGLTGSDEQFF.

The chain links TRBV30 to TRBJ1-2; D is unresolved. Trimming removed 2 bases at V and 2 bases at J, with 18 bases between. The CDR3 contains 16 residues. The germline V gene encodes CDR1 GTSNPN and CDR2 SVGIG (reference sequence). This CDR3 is CAWSPLSQILNYGYTF. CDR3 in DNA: TGTGCCTGGAGTCCCCTAAGTCAAATTTTAAACTATGGCTACACCTTC.

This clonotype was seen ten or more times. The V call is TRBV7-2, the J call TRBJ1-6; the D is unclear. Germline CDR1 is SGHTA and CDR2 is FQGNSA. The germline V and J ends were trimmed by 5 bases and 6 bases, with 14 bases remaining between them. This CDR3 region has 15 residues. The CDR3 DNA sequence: TGTGCCAGCAGCGAACTGAGGTTTTCTAATTCACCCCTCCACTTT. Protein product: CASSELRFSNSPLHF.

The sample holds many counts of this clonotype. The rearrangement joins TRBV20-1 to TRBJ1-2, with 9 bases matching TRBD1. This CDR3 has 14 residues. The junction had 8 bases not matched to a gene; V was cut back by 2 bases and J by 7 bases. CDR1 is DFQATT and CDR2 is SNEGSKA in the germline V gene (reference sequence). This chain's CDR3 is CSARTRTGERGYTF. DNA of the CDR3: TGCAGTGCTAGAACCCGGACAGGGGAACGTGGCTACACCTTC.

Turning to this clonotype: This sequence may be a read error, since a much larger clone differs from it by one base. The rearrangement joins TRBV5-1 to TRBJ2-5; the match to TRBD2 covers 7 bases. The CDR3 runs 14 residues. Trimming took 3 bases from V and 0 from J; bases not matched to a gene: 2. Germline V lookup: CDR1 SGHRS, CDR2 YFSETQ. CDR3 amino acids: CASSWGGYQETQYF. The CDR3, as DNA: TGCGCCAGCAGCTGGGGGGGTTACCAAGAGACCCAGTACTTC. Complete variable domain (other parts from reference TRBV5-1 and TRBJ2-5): KAGVTQTPRYLIKTRGQQVTLSCSPISGHRSVSWYQQTPGQGLQFLFEYFSETQRNKGNFPGRFSGRQFSNSRSEMNVSTLELGDSALYLCASSWGGYQETQYFGPGTRLLVL.

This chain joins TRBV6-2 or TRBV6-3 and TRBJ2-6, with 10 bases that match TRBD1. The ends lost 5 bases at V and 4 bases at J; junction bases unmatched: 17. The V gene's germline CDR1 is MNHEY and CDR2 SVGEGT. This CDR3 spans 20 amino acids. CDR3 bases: TGTGCCAGCAGTAAACGACCCGGGACAGGGGAATCCTTCGGGGCCAACGTCCTGACTTTC. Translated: CASSKRPGTGESFGANVLTF.

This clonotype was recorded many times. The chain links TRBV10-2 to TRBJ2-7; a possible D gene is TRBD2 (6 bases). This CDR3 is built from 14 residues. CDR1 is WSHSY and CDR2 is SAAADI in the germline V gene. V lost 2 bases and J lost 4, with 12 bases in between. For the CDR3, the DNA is TGCGCCAGCAGTGAGACTCACGGGAGTTACGAGCAGTACTTC. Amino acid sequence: CASSETHGSYEQYF.

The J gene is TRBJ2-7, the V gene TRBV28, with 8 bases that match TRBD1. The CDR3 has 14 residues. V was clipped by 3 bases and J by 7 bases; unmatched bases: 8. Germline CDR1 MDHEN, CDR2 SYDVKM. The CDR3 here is CASSFQGANNEQYF. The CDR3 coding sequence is TGTGCCAGCAGTTTCCAGGGGGCGAACAATGAGCAGTACTTC. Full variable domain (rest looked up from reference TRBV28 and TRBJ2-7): DVKVTQSSRYLVKRTGEKVFLECVQDMDHENMFWYRQDPGLGLRLIYFSYDVKMKEKGDIPEGYSVSREKKERFSLILESASTNQTSMYLCASSFQGANNEQYFGPGTRLTVT.

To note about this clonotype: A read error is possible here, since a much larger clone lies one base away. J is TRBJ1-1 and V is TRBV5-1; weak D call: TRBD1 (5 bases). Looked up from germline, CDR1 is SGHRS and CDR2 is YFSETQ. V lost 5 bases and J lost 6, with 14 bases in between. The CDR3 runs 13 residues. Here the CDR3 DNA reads TGCGCCAGCAGGCAGGGCCTGAGGGCTGAAGCTTTCTTT. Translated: CASRQGLRAEAFF.

The CDR3 loop is CASRTGTGGLSYNSPLHF. The DNA of the CDR3 is TGTGCCAGCAGGACCGGGACAGGGGGCTTGTCCTATAATTCACCCCTCCACTTT. This chain links TRBV2 with TRBJ1-6; 12 bases agree with TRBD1. Trimming at V came to 6 bases and at J to 1 base, leaving 7 bases not matched to a gene. The CDR3 consists of 18 residues. In germline, CDR1 is SNHLY, CDR2 FYNNEI.

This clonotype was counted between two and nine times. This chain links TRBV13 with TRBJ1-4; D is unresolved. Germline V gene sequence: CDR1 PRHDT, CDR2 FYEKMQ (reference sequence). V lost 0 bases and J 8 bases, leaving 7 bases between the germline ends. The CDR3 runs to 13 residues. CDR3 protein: CASSLGQKEKLFF. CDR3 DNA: TGTGCCAGCAGCTTAGGACAGAAAGAAAAACTGTTTTTT.

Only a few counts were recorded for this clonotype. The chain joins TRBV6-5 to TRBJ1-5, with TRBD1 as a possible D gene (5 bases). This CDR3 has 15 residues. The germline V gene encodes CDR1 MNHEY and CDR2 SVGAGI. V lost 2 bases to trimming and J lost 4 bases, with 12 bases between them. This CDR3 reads CASSYAGGGNQPQHF. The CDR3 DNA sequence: TGTGCCAGCAGTTACGCCGGGGGGGGAAATCAGCCCCAGCATTTT.

The CDR3 spells CASNLGGGGTDTQYF. The CDR3 nucleotides read TGTGCCAGCAACCTGGGGGGGGGTGGCACAGATACGCAGTATTTT. This chain connects TRBV5-4 to TRBJ2-3; TRBD2 matches at 7 bases. CDR1 is SGHNT, CDR2 YYREEE, per germline (reference sequence). Trimming cost V 6 bases and J 1 base; bases outside gene matches: 8. This CDR3 spans 15 amino acids.

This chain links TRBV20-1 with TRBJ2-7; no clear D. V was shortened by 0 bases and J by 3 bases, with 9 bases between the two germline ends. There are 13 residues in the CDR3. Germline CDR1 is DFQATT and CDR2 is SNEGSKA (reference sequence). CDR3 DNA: TGCAGTGCTAGAGATATCGCGAGCTACGAGCAGTACTTC. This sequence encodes CSARDIASYEQYF.